Listed below are T cell receptor beta chains from one sample, sequenced in a study of cytomegalovirus exposure and HLA in healthy donors. The protocol was immunoSEQ multiplex PCR, while the TCRdb copy is restricted to in-frame clones and leaves out a portion. The sample holds about 250,000 clones, 80% seen once. Sample: PBMCs. The receptor source for this set is a girl aged 2-15 years in good health and CMV-seronegative. Each CDR3 is given with its conserved first and last residue. Each record gives: D gene, J gene, V gene, clone size, CDR3 DNA, CDR3 protein. The D gene is left open where the match is weak. A row's size may be missing; if present it is once, few, many or a size class.

>-|TRBJ1-3|TRBV18|-
TGTGCCAGCTCACCAGTCCCTTACAGTCCAGGCTCTGGAAACACCATATATTTT
CASSPVPYSPGSGNTIYF
>-|TRBJ1-1|TRBV9|-
TGTGCCAGCAGCGTAGCCGGCACTGAAGCTTTCTTT
CASSVAGTEAFF
>-|TRBJ2-7|TRBV9|-
TGTGCCAGCAGCCCGAGGACAGATATCTACGAGCAGTACTTC
CASSPRTDIYEQYF
>-|TRBJ1-1|TRBV5-1|-
TGCGCCAGCAGCCCCTCTTTTGAGCCGAACACTGAAGCTTTCTTT
CASSPSFEPNTEAFF
>-|TRBJ1-3|TRBV18|-
TGTGCCAGCTCACCGAGTTGGGGGGACACCATATATTTT
CASSPSWGDTIYF
>TRBD2|TRBJ2-7|TRBV19|-
TGTGCCAGTAGCTGGACTAGCGGGGTCTACGAGCAGTACTTC
CASSWTSGVYEQYF
>-|TRBJ1-2|TRBV9|-
TGTGCCAGCAGCCCTAACCCGGGGGACGGGTATGGCTACACCTTC
CASSPNPGDGYGYTF
>-|TRBJ1-2|TRBV4-1|-
TGCGCCAGCAGCCAAGAAGCGCGTACCTACTATGGCTACACCTTC
CASSQEARTYYGYTF
>TRBD2|TRBJ2-7|TRBV7-3|-
TGTGCCAGCAGCGCCACTAGCGGGAAGACCGAGCAGTACTTC
CASSATSGKTEQYF
>TRBD1|TRBJ1-2|TRBV28|-
TGTGCCAGCAGCGCCGGACAGGAATTCTATGGCTACACCTTC
CASSAGQEFYGYTF
>-|TRBJ2-3|TRBV5-4|-
TGTGCCAGCAGCCCGTGGGGGGGGCGCACAGATACGCAGTATTTT
CASSPWGGRTDTQYF
>TRBD2|TRBJ2-7|TRBV7-8|once
TGTGCCAGCAGCTCTCTAGCGGGGGGATCCTACGAGCAGTACTTC
CASSSLAGGSYEQYF
>TRBD1|TRBJ1-2|TRBV28|once
TGTGCCAGCAGTGATCCGGGACAGGGGATCTATGGCTACACCTTC
CASSDPGQGIYGYTF
>-|TRBJ1-5|TRBV28|-
TGTGCCAGCAGTTTACTAGACAGAAGCAATCAGCCCCAGCATTTT
CASSLLDRSNQPQHF
>-|TRBJ1-2|TRBV27|-
TGTGCCAGCAGTTGGCTTCAGGGGATCGGGGGCTACACCTTC
CASSWLQGIGGYTF
>-|TRBJ1-5|TRBV7-9|few
TGTGCCAGCAGCAACTGTCTACAGTGTCTCGACGGCAATCAGCCCCAGCATTTT
CASSNCLQCLDGNQPQHF
>TRBD1|TRBJ2-7|TRBV10-3|-
TGTGCCATCAGTGAGGGGACAGAAATACTTTACGAGCAGTACTTC
CAISEGTEILYEQYF
>TRBD2|TRBJ2-1|TRBV5-1|-
TGCGCCAGCAGCTTGGTTACGTTCGCCCAACGACTAGCGGGTGGTTACAATGAGCAGTTCTTC
CASSLVTFAQRLAGGYNEQFF
>TRBD2|TRBJ2-3|TRBV18|-
TGTGCCAGCTCACCTAAAAAAACCCCTTCGGCGGGGGGCGAGTATTATAGCACAGATACGCAGTATTTT
CASSPKKTPSAGGEYYSTDTQYF
>TRBD1|TRBJ1-2|TRBV28|-
TGTGCCAGCAGTTTCCCCGGGACAGGTTCCCTCTATGGCTACACCTTC
CASSFPGTGSLYGYTF
>-|TRBJ2-7|TRBV10-3|-
TGTGCCATCAGTGAGTCCCAGGGTTCACGGTCCTACGAGCAGTACTTC
CAISESQGSRSYEQYF
>-|TRBJ1-6|TRBV6-5|-
TGTGCCAGCAGTCCCGACAGGCATGGACCGACCCTCCACTTT
CASSPDRHGPTLHF
>-|TRBJ1-1|TRBV5-4|-
TGTGCCAGCAGCTTACTAGGTTTAACGGGCACTGAAGCTTTCTTT
CASSLLGLTGTEAFF
>-|TRBJ1-3|TRBV11-2|-
TGTGCCAGCAGCCGCGGGGTTTTTCCTGGAAACACCATATATTTT
CASSRGVFPGNTIYF
>TRBD2|TRBJ2-1|TRBV7-3|-
TGTGCCAGCAAGTGGACTAGCGGGAGCAACGAGCAGTTCTTC
CASKWTSGSNEQFF